This TCR beta chain stems from a study of siplizumab effects on memory and regulatory T cells. The CDR3 has 11 residues. The germline gives CDR1 SNHLY, CDR2 FYNNEI. V gave up 6 bases and J gave up 5 bases, with 7 bases separating them. Points on this clone: Its antigen is as yet unknown.

TCRdb's copy holds only in-frame clones and misses some; the assay was immunoSEQ multiplex PCR. Among 75,000 to 100,000 clones listed, 90% to 95% were seen once. Study conclusions and caveats: Siplizumab significantly lowered the alloreactive sequences that could be traced to unstimulated CD4+ memory cells.

What was sequenced was non-Treg CD4+ T cells sorted from blood. The chain is built from TRBV2 and TRBJ2-5; D gene uncertain. This TCR came from a human donor in good health. The CDR3 here is CASSQWETQYF. In DNA form, the CDR3 reads TGTGCCAGCAGCCAATGGGAGACCCAGTACTTC.